Below are 32 T cell receptor beta chains sequenced from a single sample in a study of CD8 T cells in Susac syndrome. When the RNA was reverse transcribed, random hexamers were used with an input of about 0.5 to 1 ug. TCRdb fed the immunoSEQ multiplex PCR reads into MiXCR, producing one record per CDR3 protein. The sample carries 160,000 or so distinct CDR3 sequences, approximately 94% recorded once. Sequenced input: CD4+ T cells from PBMCs. The receptors come from a human donor with multiple sclerosis.

The CDR3 DNA reads as TGTGCCAGCGTCGAGACGACTAGCGGGAACTACGAGCAGTACTTC. This codes for CASVETTSGNYEQYF. This sequence joins TRBV2 and TRBJ2-7; 11 nucleotides agree with TRBD2. The CDR3 extends over 15 amino acids. Germline V CDR1 and CDR2: SNHLY, FYNNEI. After removal of 8 bases from V and 3 bases from J, the junction contained 9 bases not matched to a gene.

The chain carries TRBV20-1 and TRBJ1-2; a possible D gene is TRBD1 (6 bases). The CDR3 extends over 14 amino acids. CDR1 is DFQATT and CDR2 is SNEGSKA in the germline V gene (reference sequence). Between the trimmed V and J ends, which lost 0 bases and 3 bases, there was a span of 11 bases. The CDR3 region is CSARETGRDYGYTF. Here the CDR3 DNA reads TGCAGTGCTAGAGAGACAGGCAGAGACTATGGCTACACCTTC.

The chain couples TRBV3-1 to TRBJ1-1; unclear D gene. V was cut by 0 bases and J by 1 base, with 12 bases left in between. This CDR3 is built from 16 residues. Germline values: CDR1 LGHDT, CDR2 YNNKEL (reference sequence). CDR3: CASSQDVGIGNTEAFF. The CDR3 bases are TGTGCCAGCAGCCAAGATGTAGGGATTGGGAACACTGAAGCTTTCTTT.

The chain links TRBV7-9 to TRBJ2-5, with a tentative D call TRBD2 (6 bases). The V gene lost 5 bases and the J gene lost 4 bases, with 23 bases spanning the gap. Germline CDR1 reads SEHNR; CDR2 reads FQNEAQ (reference sequence). The CDR3 has 17 residues. This CDR3 is CASSPAWGVTGRETQYF. Here the CDR3 DNA reads TGTGCCAGCAGCCCAGCATGGGGGGTGACGGGACGAGAGACCCAGTACTTC.

V gene TRBV18 combines with J gene TRBJ2-2; a possible D gene is TRBD2 (6 bases). The CDR3 has 15 amino acids. In germline, CDR1 is KGHSH, CDR2 LQKENI. Trimming took off 3 bases at V and 3 bases at J, with 11 bases between the two ends. The DNA for the CDR3 is TGTGCCAGCTCACCTTCCAGGGAGGACACCGGGGAGCTGTTTTTT. Translation gives CASSPSREDTGELFF.

J is TRBJ2-3 and V is TRBV3-1, with D perhaps TRBD2 (5 bases). Germline V gives CDR1 LGHDT, CDR2 YNNKEL (reference sequence). This CDR3 has 15 amino acids. Deletions cut 1 base from V and 4 bases from J, with 12 bases between. The CDR3 is CASSQAKVASDTQYF. CDR3 in DNA: TGTGCCAGCAGCCAAGCTAAGGTAGCGTCAGATACGCAGTATTTT.

The chain joins TRBV24-1 to TRBJ1-1; D is unclear. From germline, CDR1 is KGHDR and CDR2 SFDVKD. Trimming shortened V by 3 bases and J by 7 bases, and 11 bases separated the two germline ends. This CDR3 has 13 amino acids. The CDR3 DNA reads TGTGCCACCAGTGATACACGGACGGGTGAAGCTTTCTTT. Translating it yields CATSDTRTGEAFF.

The chain joins TRBV19 to TRBJ1-1, with D perhaps matching TRBD1 (5 bases). This CDR3 has 14 residues. V gave up 2 bases and J gave up 3 bases, with 10 bases separating them. CDR1 and CDR2 (germline): LNHDA, SQIVND (reference sequence). The CDR3 is CASSIRGSYTEAFF. The DNA for the CDR3 is TGTGCCAGTAGTATAAGGGGCTCGTACACTGAAGCTTTCTTT.

This chain joins TRBV9 and TRBJ2-1; no reliable D call. The CDR3 sequence is 12 residues long. Trimming removed 7 bases at V and 2 bases at J, with 7 bases between. CDR1 is SGDLS, CDR2 YYNGEE, per germline. The CDR3 spells CASGRTYNEQFF. CDR3 in DNA: TGTGCCAGCGGTCGAACCTACAATGAGCAGTTCTTC.

CDR3 sequence: CAISERGPGYEQYF. DNA for the CDR3: TGTGCCATCAGTGAGAGGGGACCAGGCTACGAGCAGTACTTC. V usage is TRBV10-3 and J usage is TRBJ2-7; D possibly matches TRBD1 or TRBD2 (5 bases each). The CDR3 runs to 14 residues. V lost 2 bases and J 3 bases, leaving 11 bases between the germline ends. Germline-derived CDR1 and CDR2 are ENHRY and SYGVKD.

This clonotype showed up just once. This rearrangement joins TRBV27 to TRBJ1-5; perhaps TRBD1 as D (6 bases). Per germline, CDR1 MNHEY and CDR2 SMNVEV (reference sequence). This CDR3 is 16 amino acids long. V lost 1 base, J lost 5 bases, and 15 bases lay in between. The CDR3 protein is CASSLFSGGGHQPQHF. DNA for the CDR3: TGTGCCAGCAGTTTATTTTCGGGGGGGGGCCATCAGCCCCAGCATTTT.

The chain is built from TRBV2 and TRBJ1-1; D is unresolved. From germline, CDR1 is SNHLY and CDR2 FYNNEI. This CDR3 region has 14 residues. V lost 6 bases and J 3 bases, leaving 14 bases between the germline ends. CDR3 sequence: CASSGVALDTEAFF. The CDR3 coding sequence is TGTGCCAGCAGCGGGGTCGCTTTGGACACTGAAGCTTTCTTT.

The chain uses TRBV3-1 and TRBJ1-1; 7 bases match TRBD1. The CDR3 runs 13 residues. V was clipped by 2 bases and J by 4 bases; unmatched bases: 1. Per the germline V gene, CDR1 is LGHDT and CDR2 is YNNKEL (reference sequence). CDR3 sequence reads: CASSQTGATEAFF. The CDR3 DNA sequence: TGTGCCAGCAGCCAAACAGGGGCCACTGAAGCTTTCTTT.

This clonotype was found once. The chain couples TRBV5-1 to TRBJ1-1; 7 nucleotides match TRBD1. With V trimmed by 4 bases and J by 3 bases, 9 bases remained unmatched. Germline V gene sequence: CDR1 SGHRS, CDR2 YFSETQ. This CDR3 has 15 residues. This chain's CDR3 is CASSVTGVGDTEAFF. CDR3 nucleotide sequence: TGCGCCAGCAGCGTAACAGGGGTTGGAGACACTGAAGCTTTCTTT.

This CDR3 reads CASSLNGPADTQYF. The CDR3 region has the DNA TGCGCCAGCAGCTTGAATGGCCCGGCAGATACGCAGTATTTT. This chain uses TRBV5-1 with TRBJ2-3; unclear D gene. V lost 1 base, J lost 4 bases, and 10 bases lay in between. This CDR3 is built from 14 residues. Germline values: CDR1 SGHRS, CDR2 YFSETQ. Based on the CDR3 plus reference TRBV5-1 and TRBJ2-3, the full variable domain is KAGVTQTPRYLIKTRGQQVTLSCSPISGHRSVSWYQQTPGQGLQFLFEYFSETQRNKGNFPGRFSGRQFSNSRSEMNVSTLELGDSALYLCASSLNGPADTQYFGPGTRLTVL.

V is TRBV5-1 and J is TRBJ2-6; tentative D call: TRBD2 (5 bases). V was clipped by 1 base and J by 0 bases, with 11 bases between them. This CDR3 has 17 residues. Germline assignment: CDR1 SGHRS and CDR2 YFSETQ. CDR3 in DNA: TGCGCCAGCAGCTTGCCTCCGGGAAGCTCTGGGGCCAACGTCCTGACTTTC. Translation gives CASSLPPGSSGANVLTF.

The chain carries TRBV7-9 and TRBJ1-1, with D unresolved. The germline V gene encodes CDR1 SEHNR and CDR2 FQNEAQ (reference sequence). Between the trimmed V and J ends, which lost 4 bases and 0 bases, there was a span of 6 bases. The CDR3 is 13 amino acids. CDR3 sequence: CASSSVVNTEAFF. The CDR3 coding sequence is TGTGCCAGCAGCTCAGTTGTGAACACTGAAGCTTTCTTT. Complete variable domain (other parts from reference TRBV7-9 and TRBJ1-1): DTGVSQNPRHKITKRGQNVTFRCDPISEHNRLYWYRQTLGQGPEFLTYFQNEAQLEKSRLLSDRFSAERPKGSFSTLEIQRTEQGDSAMYLCASSSVVNTEAFFGQGTRLTVV.

The V call is TRBV5-4, the J call TRBJ2-4; D remains unclear. V was cut by 1 base and J by 0 bases, with 5 bases left in between. Germline V gives CDR1 SGHNT, CDR2 YYREEE (reference sequence). The CDR3 runs 14 residues. The CDR3 reads CASSLYAAKNIQYF. DNA for the CDR3: TGTGCCAGCAGCTTGTACGCAGCCAAAAACATTCAGTACTTC.

The V call is TRBV9, the J call TRBJ1-1, with D uncertain. CDR3 size: 15 residues. V was cut by 0 bases and J by 1 base, with 10 bases left in between. Germline V gene lookup returns CDR1 SGDLS and CDR2 YYNGEE. The CDR3 here is CASSVGDFANTEAFF. CDR3 nucleotide sequence: TGTGCCAGCAGCGTAGGCGACTTCGCGAACACTGAAGCTTTCTTT.

V is TRBV7-9 and J is TRBJ1-4; D gene uncertain. CDR1 is SEHNR, CDR2 FQNEAQ, per germline (reference sequence). The CDR3 length is 14 residues. V dropped 5 bases and J dropped 4 bases, with 11 bases sitting between them. This CDR3 reads CASSLISGNEKLFF. CDR3 DNA sequence: TGTGCCAGCAGCCTGATCTCGGGTAATGAAAAACTGTTTTTT.

The genes are TRBV28 and TRBJ2-7; D call uncertain. Germline CDR1 is MDHEN and CDR2 is SYDVKM. This CDR3 region has 13 residues. V dropped 5 bases and J dropped 2 bases, with 10 bases sitting between them. The chain's CDR3 is CASSPSSAYEQYF. CDR3 coding DNA: TGTGCCAGCAGTCCCTCATCCGCCTACGAGCAGTACTTC.

This clonotype was recorded once. The chain couples TRBV27 to TRBJ2-5; D is uncertain. With 3 bases removed from V and 5 bases from J, the gap between germline ends came to 16 bases. CDR3 size: 15 residues. CDR1 is MNHEY and CDR2 is SMNVEV in the germline V gene (reference sequence). The CDR3 DNA sequence: TGTGCCAGCAGTTTCACGGGCCTGGCGCATGAGACCCAGTACTTC. As protein: CASSFTGLAHETQYF.

The chain employs TRBV6-6 and TRBJ2-7; D might be TRBD2 (6 bases). This CDR3 contains 12 residues. V dropped 5 bases and J dropped 9 bases, with 14 bases sitting between them. Germline CDR1 MNHNY, CDR2 SVGAGI (reference sequence). CDR3 nucleotides: TGTGCCAGCAGTCCTCAGGGACTTGGGCAGTACTTC. Its protein product is CASSPQGLGQYF.

This clonotype was detected only once. The V gene is TRBV12-3 or TRBV12-4, the J gene TRBJ2-7; TRBD1 aligns across 10 bases. V lost 8 bases and J lost 5; bases outside the gene matches: 12. This CDR3 contains 15 residues. CDR3 in DNA: TGTGCCAGCCGGATGATGACAGGGGGCAGGAACGAGCAGTACTTC. It specifies CASRMMTGGRNEQYF.

The chain couples TRBV28 to TRBJ1-4; no firm D call. The germline V and J ends were trimmed by 8 bases and 7 bases, with 14 bases remaining between them. Per germline, CDR1 MDHEN and CDR2 SYDVKM. This CDR3 contains 13 residues. Written as DNA, the CDR3 is TGTGCCAGCGATGAGAGTGCAAGTGAAAAACTGTTTTTT. This translates into CASDESASEKLFF.

This sequence joins TRBV28 and TRBJ2-3; possibly TRBD2 for D (6 bases). The ends were cut back, 5 bases at V and 4 bases at J, with 13 bases in the middle. The germline V gene encodes CDR1 MDHEN and CDR2 SYDVKM. CDR3 length: 14 residues. This CDR3 reads CASSRGNLPDTQYF. CDR3 sequence (DNA): TGTGCCAGCAGTCGGGGGAATCTCCCAGATACGCAGTATTTT.

The chain has TRBV20-1 and TRBJ2-1; 12 bases align to TRBD1. V lost 6 bases to trimming and J lost 10 bases; unmatched junction nucleotides: 10. The germline V gene encodes CDR1 DFQATT and CDR2 SNEGSKA (reference sequence). CDR3 size: 14 residues. CDR3 sequence reads: CSASRDRGQEEQFF. Written as DNA, the CDR3 is TGCAGTGCCAGCCGGGACAGGGGGCAGGAGGAGCAGTTCTTC.

The J gene is TRBJ1-5, the V gene TRBV12-3 or TRBV12-4; D unresolved. V was trimmed by 6 bases and J by 7 bases, leaving 10 bases between them. This CDR3 is built from 12 residues. The CDR3 is CASSLHVQPQHF. CDR3 bases: TGTGCCAGCAGCCTTCACGTCCAGCCCCAGCATTTT.

The rearrangement links TRBV6-5 to TRBJ2-2; no reliable D call. The germline V and J ends were trimmed by 3 bases and 4 bases, with 6 bases remaining between them. This CDR3 contains 13 residues. Germline-derived CDR1 and CDR2 are MNHEY and SVGAGI. The CDR3 loop reads CASSYISTGELFF. The CDR3 region has the DNA TGTGCCAGCAGTTATATAAGCACCGGGGAGCTGTTTTTT.

The chain couples TRBV18 to TRBJ2-7; unclear D gene. V was pared by 0 bases and J by 7 bases, with 13 bases between. The CDR3 consists of 14 residues. Germline-derived CDR1 and CDR2 are KGHSH and LQKENI. The CDR3 is CASSPPPPAKEQYF. CDR3 nucleotides: TGTGCCAGCTCACCACCTCCCCCGGCGAAAGAGCAGTACTTC.

This clonotype was counted a single time. The CDR3 spells CAIRGETDTQYF. CDR3 nucleotides: TGTGCCATCAGGGGAGAGACAGATACGCAGTATTTT. The gene calls are TRBV10-3 and TRBJ2-3; D perhaps matches TRBD2 (5 bases). Germline assignment: CDR1 ENHRY and CDR2 SYGVKD. The CDR3 extends over 12 amino acids. Trimming left V 6 bases short and J 3 bases short, with 7 bases between.

The chain is built from TRBV30 and TRBJ1-1, with a possible D match to TRBD1 (5 bases). Germline values: CDR1 GTSNPN, CDR2 SVGIG (reference sequence). V shed 3 bases and J shed 1 base, with 15 bases lying between them. CDR3 length: 15 residues. This CDR3 reads CAWRLIGAGNTEAFF. The DNA of the CDR3 is TGTGCCTGGAGGCTGATCGGGGCAGGGAACACTGAAGCTTTCTTT.